The 9 T cell receptor beta chains given below trace back to one sample, sequenced in a study of T cell responses to AZD1222 COVID-19 vaccine. The data were produced by immunoSEQ multiplex PCR, yet TCRdb's version contains in-frame clones alone and is incomplete. This sample carries tens of thousands of clones, around 85% of them seen once, and the ten largest clones take about a sixth. The source was peripheral blood, collected on day 0 of AZD1222 vaccination. The receptors were gathered from an adult in good health.

This sequence joins TRBV5-5 and TRBJ2-1, with 7 bases aligning to TRBD2. CDR1 and CDR2 (germline): SGHKS, YYEKEE (reference sequence). The CDR3 runs to 16 residues. V lost 3 bases to trimming and J lost 3 bases; unmatched junction nucleotides: 9. CDR3: CASSSSSGPSYNEQFF. The DNA of the CDR3 is TGTGCCAGCAGCTCATCTAGCGGACCCAGCTACAATGAGCAGTTCTTC.

V and J are TRBV2 and TRBJ2-3; no definite D call. The germline V gene has CDR1 SNHLY and CDR2 FYNNEI. The CDR3 length is 16 residues. V was cut by 6 bases and J by 10 bases, with 26 bases left in between. The DNA of the CDR3 is TGTGCCAGCAGCCCTTCTTTTTTAGCTCGGCTAAAGGCGCAGTATTTT. Translating gives CASSPSFLARLKAQYF.

CDR3 nucleotides: TGTGCCAGTAGTATCGGATGGGAAAACACTGAAGCTTTCTTT. It codes for CASSIGWENTEAFF. The rearrangement joins TRBV19 to TRBJ1-1; D unclear. The V end lost 3 bases, the J end lost 2 bases, and 10 bases lay between the germline ends. This CDR3 is built from 14 residues. Germline V gives CDR1 LNHDA, CDR2 SQIVND (reference sequence). Variable domain in full (rest from reference TRBV19 and TRBJ1-1): DGGITQSPKYLFRKEGQNVTLSCEQNLNHDAMYWYRQDPGQGLRLIYYSQIVNDFQKGDIAEGYSVSREKKESFPLTVTSAQKNPTAFYLCASSIGWENTEAFFGQGTRLTVV.

V gene TRBV7-9 combines with J gene TRBJ2-5; 7 bases line up with TRBD1. CDR1 is SEHNR, CDR2 FQNEAQ, per germline (reference sequence). Unmatched junction bases numbered 14, after V lost 1 base and J lost 0 bases. This CDR3 region has 19 residues. Written as DNA, the CDR3 is TGTGCCAGCAGCTTAGGCGTAGTACTATGGGACAGCAACCAAGAGACCCAGTACTTC. This sequence encodes CASSLGVVLWDSNQETQYF. Full variable domain (outside the CDR3, taken from reference TRBV7-9 and TRBJ2-5): DTGVSQNPRHKITKRGQNVTFRCDPISEHNRLYWYRQTLGQGPEFLTYFQNEAQLEKSRLLSDRFSAERPKGSFSTLEIQRTEQGDSAMYLCASSLGVVLWDSNQETQYFGPGTRLLVL.

Worth noting for this clone: Germline and junction disagree at one end, which may indicate a read error. The chain joins TRBV6-1 to TRBJ1-1; D gene uncertain. CDR1 is MNHNS and CDR2 is SASEGT in the germline V gene. This CDR3 spans 14 amino acids. CDR3 nucleotides: TGTGCCAGCAGTAAAGCAGCCCGGAACACTGAAGCTTTCTTT. Its translation is CASSKAARNTEAFF.

In this sample, this clone turned up once. This chain connects TRBV28 to TRBJ2-2, with a weak D call TRBD1 (5 bases). Looked up from germline, CDR1 is MDHEN and CDR2 is SYDVKM. Trimming removed 4 bases at V and 5 bases at J, with 14 bases between. The CDR3 has 15 residues. CDR3 residues: CASSSPVGPTGELFF. The CDR3 DNA follows: TGTGCCAGCAGTTCCCCCGTGGGGCCGACCGGGGAGCTGTTTTTT.

The genes are TRBV29-1 and TRBJ1-1; D remains unclear. This CDR3 has 12 residues. The V end lost 4 bases, the J end lost 1 base, and 7 bases lay between the germline ends. Germline V gene lookup returns CDR1 SQVTM and CDR2 ANQGSEA. The chain's CDR3 is CSVANGNTEAFF. CDR3 DNA: TGCAGCGTTGCAAACGGGAACACTGAAGCTTTCTTT.

This clone is a singleton in its sample. CDR3 protein: CASSQDGLAGVGNEQFF. The DNA for the CDR3 is TGCGCCAGCAGCCAAGACGGACTAGCGGGAGTAGGGAATGAGCAGTTCTTC. V gene TRBV4-3 combines with J gene TRBJ2-1; TRBD2 agrees at 13 bases. Germline trimming cut 0 bases from V and 7 bases from J; bases unmatched to any gene: 6. There are 17 residues in the CDR3. The V gene's germline CDR1 is LGHNA and CDR2 YSLEER.

A single count supports this clone. The V and J genes are TRBV14 and TRBJ1-1; no reliable D call. The germline V gene has CDR1 SGHDN and CDR2 FVKESK. The CDR3 has 14 amino acids. V lost 4 bases to trimming and J lost 0 bases, with 9 bases between them. The CDR3 loop is CASSLGTVNTEAFF. CDR3 in DNA: TGTGCCAGCAGCCTCGGAACGGTGAACACTGAAGCTTTCTTT.